This TCR beta chain was sequenced for a study of cytomegalovirus exposure and HLA in healthy donors. Study-level results: Follow-up analysis later connected one missense variant in DCLRE1C with trimming of TCR beta V- and J-genes.

Researchers ran the PCR with 60 Vbeta and 13 Jbeta primers. The protocol was immunoSEQ multiplex PCR, while the TCRdb copy is restricted to in-frame clones and leaves out a portion. The table has about 120,000 clones, approximately 80% seen once; the top ten hold approximately 0.22%. Comment on this clone: The antigen is undetermined.

Germline-derived CDR1 and CDR2 are SGHTA and FQGTGA. The V segment lost 4 bases and the J segment 1 base; nucleotides outside the gene matches: 2. The length of the CDR3 is 14 residues. This clonotype originated in a man aged 45-60 years in good health and CMV-seronegative. The chain combines TRBV7-3 with TRBJ2-3; 7 positions agree with TRBD1. Sequenced input: PBMCs. CDR3 DNA sequence: TGTGCCAGCAGCTCGACAGGGCGCACAGATACGCAGTATTTT. Protein: CASSSTGRTDTQYF.